What follows are 28 T cell receptor beta chains derived from one specimen sequenced in a study of regulatory T cells in long-lasting Graves disease. HTBI primers from iRepertoire and Arm-PCR of CDR3 regions yielded the TCR beta libraries. TCRdb fed the multiplex PCR reads into MiXCR, producing one record per CDR3 protein. The sample carries about 220,000 distinct CDR3 sequences, roughly 20% recorded once. Time point in this sample: newly diagnosed GD, antithyroid drugs for less than 3 months. PBMC RNA was the source of the TCR library. The sample was also linked to a second study, of T cells in Graves' hyperthyroidism and ophthalmopathy.

This material consisted of peripheral blood mononuclear cells (PBMCs), taken at new diagnosis, from a patient treated with antithyroid drugs. The receptors stem from a woman younger than 45 with Graves disease.

The chain carries TRBV27 and TRBJ2-1; D unclear. This CDR3 is 15 amino acids long. Trimming left V 1 base short and J 0 bases short, with 7 bases between. Germline assignment: CDR1 MNHEY and CDR2 SMNVEV (reference sequence). The chain's CDR3 is CASSLWTSSYNEQFF. For the CDR3, the DNA is TGTGCCAGCAGTTTATGGACGAGCTCCTACAATGAGCAGTTCTTC.

The J gene is TRBJ2-1, the V gene TRBV5-1; 7 bases line up with TRBD1. The germline CDR1 and CDR2 sequences are SGHRS and YFSETQ. The CDR3 has 15 amino acids. The junction had 8 bases not matched to a gene; V was cut back by 3 bases and J by 5 bases. CDR3 bases: TGCGCCAGCAGCTCGGGACAGTCATCCCACAATGAGCAGTTCTTC. Translated, it gives CASSSGQSSHNEQFF.

This clonotype was seen repeatedly, ten times or more. Without the conserved terminal phenylalanine or tryptophan, this CDR3 likely stems from a read error. V gene TRBV20-1 combines with J gene TRBJ2-7; 8 bases line up with TRBD1. V was pared by 6 bases and J by 4 bases, with 8 bases of the junction left unmatched. Germline V gene data show CDR1 as DFQATT and CDR2 as SNEGSKA (reference sequence). This CDR3 spans 13 amino acids. Here the CDR3 reads CSASGTGFYEQYS. The CDR3 bases are TGCAGTGCCTCCGGGACAGGTTTTTACGAGCAGTACTCC.

This rearrangement joins TRBV6-1 to TRBJ1-5; D not resolved. With 1 base removed from V and 7 bases from J, the gap between germline ends came to 8 bases. The CDR3 loop spans 13 amino acids. The germline CDR1 and CDR2 sequences are MNHNS and SASEGT. The CDR3 sequence is CASSEGWAQPQHF. CDR3 DNA sequence: TGTGCCAGCAGTGAAGGCTGGGCCCAGCCCCAGCATTTT.

This clonotype was recorded at least ten times. The DNA for the CDR3 is TGTGCCAGCAGCCCGGATGAGGGACTAGCGGGAGGAAGGAGGGTGCAGTTCTTC. Amino acid sequence: CASSPDEGLAGGRRVQFF. This chain joins TRBV11-1 and TRBJ2-1, with 15 nucleotides matching TRBD2. The CDR3 is 18 residues long. Germline trimming cut 5 bases from V and 12 bases from J; bases unmatched to any gene: 17. Per the germline V gene, CDR1 is SGHAT and CDR2 is FQDESV (reference sequence).

This clonotype has at least ten counts. The genes are TRBV12-3 or TRBV12-4 and TRBJ1-1, with a possible D match to TRBD1 (5 bases). CDR3 length: 13 amino acids. Between the trimmed V and J ends, which lost 2 bases and 7 bases, there was a span of 11 bases. CDR3 nucleotide sequence: TGTGCCAGCAGTTTATCAGGGATCGTTGAAGCTTTCTTT. Amino acid sequence: CASSLSGIVEAFF.

This clonotype was seen a handful of times. This may be a read error, as it is one base from a much larger clone. The rearrangement uses TRBV11-2 and TRBJ2-1, with 8 bases lining up with TRBD1. This CDR3 comprises 16 residues. Per germline, CDR1 SGHAT and CDR2 FQNNGV. The CDR3 DNA follows: TGTGCCAGCAGCTTAAAACGACAGGGGCTGAGGGATGAGCGGTTCTTC. Its protein product is CASSLKRQGLRDERFF.

This clonotype came up many times. This chain joins TRBV2 and TRBJ1-2, with a tentative D call TRBD1 (5 bases). Per germline, CDR1 SNHLY and CDR2 FYNNEI. The CDR3 is made up of 14 amino acids. Trimming removed 4 bases from V and 4 bases from J, with 13 bases in between. CDR3 coding DNA: TGTGCCAGCAGTGCAGGGTTAGGCCGCTATGGCTACACCTTC. Translation gives CASSAGLGRYGYTF.

As to this clonotype: A far larger clone lies a single base away; this is likely a read error. V gene TRBV6-1 combines with J gene TRBJ2-5; D perhaps matches TRBD1 (5 bases). With the DNA end fitting TRBJ2-1 better, the J assignment may be wrong. CDR1 is MNHNS and CDR2 is SASEGT in the germline V gene. This CDR3 has 16 residues. As DNA, the CDR3 is TGTGCCAACAGTGAAGGCTGGGGCAGGGCTTGGAATGAGCAGTTCTTC. This encodes CANSEGWGRAWNEQFF.

This clonotype was recorded at least ten times. The chain employs TRBV28 and TRBJ1-2, with D possibly TRBD1 on 5 matching bases. Germline loops: CDR1 MDHEN, CDR2 SYDVKM. V was cut by 5 bases and J by 4 bases, with 11 bases left in between. The CDR3 is 13 residues long. CDR3 DNA: TGTGCCAGCAGTCGACAGCCCTTCTATGGCTACACCTTC. This translates into CASSRQPFYGYTF.

This clonotype showed up just a few times. The chain is built from TRBV7-9 and TRBJ2-1; D is undetermined. The CDR3 runs 14 residues. From germline, CDR1 is SEHNR and CDR2 FQNEAQ (reference sequence). Deletions cut 1 base from V and 3 bases from J, with 7 bases between. Written as DNA, the CDR3 is TGTGCCAGCAGCTTAGTGGGGAACTACAATGAGCAGTTCTTC. Encoded protein: CASSLVGNYNEQFF.

Many counts were recorded for this clonotype. The CDR3 sequence is CSALALVQGNHEQYF. The CDR3 bases are TGCAGTGCCCTCGCGCTCGTACAGGGAAACCACGAGCAGTACTTC. The chain carries TRBV20-1 and TRBJ2-7; TRBD1 is a possible D gene (6 bases). Trimming shortened V by 6 bases and J by 5 bases, and 23 bases separated the two germline ends. The CDR3 covers 15 residues. Germline values: CDR1 DFQATT, CDR2 SNEGSKA (reference sequence).

This clonotype was detected a few times. The V gene is TRBV27, the J gene TRBJ1-2; 11 bases are shared with TRBD1. The V gene end was trimmed by 0 bases and the J gene end by 8 bases; junction bases not matched to a gene: 5. The CDR3 runs 15 residues. Per the germline V gene, CDR1 is MNHEY and CDR2 is SMNVEV (reference sequence). The CDR3 nucleotides are TGTGCCAGCAGTTTATCGGACAGGGGGCACGGGGGCTACACCTTC. It yields the protein CASSLSDRGHGGYTF.

Many counts were recorded for this clonotype. In DNA, the CDR3 is TGTGCCAGCAGTTTGACAGGGTACACCGGGGAGCTGTTTTTT. Translating gives CASSLTGYTGELFF. V gene TRBV6-5 combines with J gene TRBJ2-2; TRBD1 agrees at 7 bases. V shed 4 bases and J 3 bases; nucleotides not matched to a gene: 2. Germline V lookup: CDR1 MNHEY, CDR2 SVGAGI. This CDR3 contains 14 residues.

This clonotype has a count of ten or more. This rearrangement joins TRBV2 to TRBJ2-7; 10 bases are shared with TRBD1. Looked up from germline, CDR1 is SNHLY and CDR2 is FYNNEI. Germline trimming cut 8 bases from V and 3 bases from J; bases unmatched to any gene: 4. The CDR3 consists of 13 residues. CDR3 amino acids: CASGRDRGYEQYF. CDR3 DNA sequence: TGTGCCAGCGGCCGGGACAGGGGCTACGAGCAGTACTTC.

This clonotype occurred many times. J is TRBJ2-7 and V is TRBV9, with D unresolved. The CDR3 totals 11 residues. Per the germline V gene, CDR1 is SGDLS and CDR2 is YYNGEE. Trimming left V 3 bases short and J 1 base short, with 2 bases between. The CDR3 DNA sequence: TGTGCCAGCAGCGCGTCCTACGAGCAGTACTTC. It codes for CASSASYEQYF.

This clonotype has at least ten counts. The gene calls are TRBV6-1 and TRBJ1-2, with unresolved D. The CDR3 contains 11 residues. Germline V gene sequence: CDR1 MNHNS, CDR2 SASEGT. V was shortened by 7 bases and J by 4 bases, with 7 bases between the two germline ends. The CDR3: CASTKGYGYTF. DNA for the CDR3: TGTGCCAGCACAAAAGGCTATGGCTACACCTTC.

V is TRBV6-1 and J is TRBJ2-7, with D perhaps matching TRBD1 (5 bases). The length of the CDR3 is 14 residues. CDR1 and CDR2 (germline): MNHNS, SASEGT. Trimming took off 6 bases at V and 4 bases at J, with 16 bases between the two ends. The CDR3 region has the DNA TGTGCCAGCAGCTTACAGGACCCTCCATACGAGCAGTACTTC. Encoded protein: CASSLQDPPYEQYF.

This clonotype came up many times. The chain combines TRBV28 with TRBJ1-5; no firm D call. The CDR3 runs to 14 residues. Per germline, CDR1 MDHEN and CDR2 SYDVKM. V lost 6 bases and J lost 0, with 9 bases in between. CDR3 sequence (DNA): TGTGCCAGCAGCGAGGTACTTAGCAATCAGCCCCAGCATTTT. Amino acids: CASSEVLSNQPQHF.

This chain joins TRBV10-2 and TRBJ1-2; D remains ambiguous. The ends were cut back, 3 bases at V and 0 bases at J, with 11 bases in the middle. Germline V gene sequence: CDR1 WSHSY, CDR2 SAAADI. The CDR3 is 15 residues long. This CDR3 reads CASSDLSLSNYGYTF. The CDR3 DNA is TGCGCCAGCAGTGACTTGTCCCTTTCTAACTATGGCTACACCTTC.

This clonotype was counted a few times. The CDR3 region has the DNA TGTGCTAGTGGTTTTATGGGCCAGGGGGCAAGGGAGCAGTACTTC. Translation gives CASGFMGQGAREQYF. The chain combines TRBV12-5 with TRBJ2-7; 8 nucleotides align to TRBD1. The CDR3 runs 15 residues. Germline V gene lookup returns CDR1 LGHNT and CDR2 FRNRAP. Losses at the gene ends were 3 bases for V and 7 bases for J; bases not matched to a gene: 11.

This clonotype was found many times. The J gene is TRBJ2-1, the V gene TRBV9; D perhaps matches TRBD2 (6 bases). CDR1 is SGDLS, CDR2 YYNGEE, per germline. Between the trimmed V and J ends, which lost 3 bases and 6 bases, there was a span of 13 bases. CDR3 size: 14 residues. CDR3 residues: CASSAQTRANEQFF. The CDR3 coding sequence is TGTGCCAGCAGCGCACAGACTAGGGCCAATGAGCAGTTCTTC.

In this sample, this clonotype turned up many times. The chain employs TRBV15 and TRBJ1-4, with D perhaps matching TRBD1 (6 bases). V lost 4 bases, J lost 7 bases, and 13 bases lay in between. The length of the CDR3 is 14 residues. The germline gives CDR1 LNHNV, CDR2 YYDKDF (reference sequence). For the CDR3, the DNA is TGTGCCACCAGCAATGCACAGGGTGGTGAAAAACTGTTTTTT. Amino acid sequence: CATSNAQGGEKLFF.

This sequence joins TRBV4-1 and TRBJ2-7; 9 bases agree with TRBD1. Germline CDR1 is MGHRA and CDR2 is YSYEKL. V gave up 0 bases and J gave up 3 bases; unmatched junction bases: 3. This CDR3 is 15 amino acids long. CDR3 amino acids: CASSQEGQGSYEQYF. CDR3 sequence (DNA): TGCGCCAGCAGCCAAGAAGGACAGGGGAGCTACGAGCAGTACTTC.

This clonotype was seen at least ten times. The V call is TRBV3-1, the J call TRBJ1-2; a weak D match, TRBD1 (5 bases). The V end was cut by 0 bases, the J end by 4 bases, with 12 bases between. This CDR3 has 15 residues. Germline V gives CDR1 LGHDT, CDR2 YNNKEL (reference sequence). This CDR3 is CASSQDVGPLYGYTF. The CDR3 DNA reads as TGTGCCAGCAGCCAAGATGTGGGGCCCCTCTATGGCTACACCTTC.

The chain carries TRBV20-1 and TRBJ2-3, with 9 bases matching TRBD2. Per the germline V gene, CDR1 is DFQATT and CDR2 is SNEGSKA (reference sequence). The CDR3 extends over 19 amino acids. V lost 3 bases, J lost 0 bases, and 16 bases stayed unmatched. CDR3 residues: CSASPRARAGGPSTDTQYF. Here the CDR3 DNA reads TGCAGTGCTAGTCCTCGAGCTCGAGCGGGGGGACCAAGCACAGATACGCAGTATTTT.

This clonotype has only a few counts. This rearrangement joins TRBV20-1 to TRBJ2-6; D is ambiguous. V lost 3 bases to trimming and J lost 0 bases, with 9 bases between them. This CDR3 has 15 residues. The germline V gene has CDR1 DFQATT and CDR2 SNEGSKA (reference sequence). CDR3: CSASYSPSGANVLTF. For the CDR3, the DNA is TGCAGTGCTAGCTACAGCCCCTCTGGGGCCAACGTCCTGACTTTC.

This sequence joins TRBV20-1 and TRBJ2-4, with 13 bases lining up with TRBD2. V lost 3 bases and J lost 7; bases outside the gene matches: 6. This CDR3 spans 15 amino acids. Germline CDR1 and CDR2: DFQATT and SNEGSKA (reference sequence). The CDR3 bases are TGCAGTGCTAGGGTACCGGGACTAGCGGGGAACATTCAGTACTTC. Its translation is CSARVPGLAGNIQYF.